The 24 T cell receptor beta chains below were found in one sample sequenced in a study of blood T cell repertoires in COVID-19. Only in-frame clones appear in the TCRdb table, and some are missing; sequencing was by immunoSEQ multiplex PCR. The sample carries 120,000 to 150,000 clones, approximately 81% recorded once. Sequencing was carried out using peripheral blood. The source of these receptors is a human donor in a cohort sampled during active COVID-19.

The V call is TRBV11-3, the J call TRBJ1-6; D is possibly TRBD1 (6 bases). This CDR3 contains 15 residues. With 5 bases removed from V and 7 bases from J, the gap between germline ends came to 15 bases. CDR1 is SGHNT and CDR2 is YENEEA in the germline V gene. CDR3 loop: CASSAQGPVNSPLHF. In DNA, the CDR3 is TGTGCCAGCAGCGCACAGGGTCCCGTCAATTCACCCCTCCACTTT.

The chain couples TRBV18 to TRBJ2-7, with a possible D match to TRBD1 (6 bases). There are 14 residues in the CDR3. The germline gives CDR1 KGHSH, CDR2 LQKENI. Trimming cost V 6 bases and J 3 bases, with 15 bases left between them. The chain's CDR3 is CASSRTGTNYEQYF. The CDR3 nucleotides read TGTGCCAGCTCGCGTACCGGGACAAACTACGAGCAGTACTTC.

This chain joins TRBV19 and TRBJ2-1; a possible D gene is TRBD2 (5 bases). V lost 2 bases to trimming and J lost 4 bases, with 9 bases between them. CDR3 size: 14 residues. Germline lookup yields CDR1 LNHDA and CDR2 SQIVND (reference sequence). In nucleotides, the CDR3 is TGTGCCAGTAGTATAACAGCGGATTACAATGAGCAGTTCTTC. Translated, it gives CASSITADYNEQFF.

As DNA, the CDR3 is TGTGCCAGCAGTGGACAGGCAGATACGCAGTATTTT. This sequence encodes CASSGQADTQYF. The gene calls are TRBV2 and TRBJ2-3; tentative D call: TRBD1 (6 bases). V was trimmed by 4 bases and J by 4 bases, leaving 6 bases between them. The CDR3 is 12 amino acids. Germline V lookup: CDR1 SNHLY, CDR2 FYNNEI.

This rearrangement joins TRBV3-1 (or the pseudogene TRBV3-2) to TRBJ1-5; D is uncertain. Trimming left V 4 bases short and J 3 bases short, with 4 bases between. CDR1 and CDR2 from the germline V gene are LGHDT and YNNKEL (reference sequence). The CDR3 spans 12 residues. CDR3 sequence (DNA): TGTGCCAGCAGCCGAGTCAATCAGCCCCAGCATTTT. This encodes CASSRVNQPQHF.

Only one count was recorded for this clone. The chain is built from TRBV10-3 and TRBJ2-1, with 7 bases fitting TRBD2. The CDR3 contains 18 residues. Germline V lookup: CDR1 ENHRY, CDR2 SYGVKD. The V and J ends lost 1 base and 0 bases, in that order; junction bases with no gene match: 9. The CDR3 DNA reads TGTGCCATCAGTGAGTGGACCAGCGGGACGAGCTCCTACAATGAGCAGTTCTTC. Translated, it gives CAISEWTSGTSSYNEQFF.

V and J are TRBV27 and TRBJ1-3; D uncertain. CDR1 and CDR2 (germline): MNHEY, SMNVEV (reference sequence). V lost 5 bases and J 0 bases, leaving 14 bases between the germline ends. CDR3 length: 16 residues. DNA for the CDR3: TGTGCCAGCAGTCCGTTATTGGCCAACTCTGGAAACACCATATATTTT. This codes for CASSPLLANSGNTIYF.

This clone was counted a few times. This chain joins TRBV11-1 and TRBJ2-2, with no clear D. Germline loops: CDR1 SGHAT, CDR2 FQDESV (reference sequence). V lost 1 base and J 4 bases, leaving 7 bases between the germline ends. This CDR3 has 14 residues. The CDR3 DNA sequence: TGTGCCAGCAGCTTAGATCCCAGCACCGGGGAGCTGTTTTTT. This encodes CASSLDPSTGELFF.

The chain links TRBV7-8 to TRBJ2-7; D might be TRBD1 (5 bases). V lost 5 bases and J 2 bases, leaving 19 bases between the germline ends. This CDR3 is built from 16 residues. From germline, CDR1 is SGHVS and CDR2 FQNEAQ. The CDR3 spells CASSPLTVVGAYEQYF. The CDR3 DNA reads TGTGCCAGCAGCCCATTGACAGTAGTAGGGGCCTACGAGCAGTACTTC.

This chain uses TRBV7-9 with TRBJ1-1; 10 bases line up with TRBD1. Germline values: CDR1 SEHNR, CDR2 FQNEAQ (reference sequence). V shed 5 bases and J 2 bases; nucleotides not matched to a gene: 5. CDR3 length equals 15 residues. The CDR3 loop reads CASSPGTGVNTEAFF. CDR3 sequence (DNA): TGTGCCAGCAGCCCCGGGACAGGGGTAAACACTGAAGCTTTCTTT.

The chain links TRBV7-8 to TRBJ2-1; a weak D match, TRBD2 (5 bases). V was trimmed by 2 bases and J by 9 bases, leaving 14 bases between them. Germline loops: CDR1 SGHVS, CDR2 FQNEAQ. The CDR3 has 14 residues. The CDR3 sequence is CASSLQSGWAEQFF. The CDR3 region has the DNA TGTGCCAGCAGCTTACAGTCGGGGTGGGCTGAGCAGTTCTTC.

V usage is TRBV5-1 and J usage is TRBJ1-4; unclear D gene. The CDR3 has 14 residues. Germline V gives CDR1 SGHRS, CDR2 YFSETQ. Deletions cut 7 bases from V and 8 bases from J, with 18 bases between. CDR3: CASAPGGLREKLFF. DNA of the CDR3: TGCGCCAGCGCGCCTGGAGGGTTAAGAGAAAAACTGTTTTTT.

As regards this clone: One end of the junction is discordant with germline, which a read error may explain. The chain links TRBV4-1 to TRBJ1-1; D is possibly TRBD1 (6 bases). The CDR3 runs to 13 residues. Per germline, CDR1 MGHRA and CDR2 YSYEKL. The CDR3 sequence: CASSHNDRPQQAF. The CDR3, as DNA: TGCGCCAGCAGCCATAACGACAGGCCGCAACAAGCTTTT.

This chain links TRBV7-2 with TRBJ1-2; possibly TRBD1 for D (6 bases). Between the trimmed V and J ends, which lost 5 bases and 4 bases, there was a span of 14 bases. The CDR3 has 14 amino acids. Germline V CDR1 and CDR2: SGHTA, FQGNSA. The CDR3 protein is CASSPRGGSYGYTF. CDR3 DNA sequence: TGTGCCAGCAGCCCGAGGGGGGGTTCCTATGGCTACACCTTC. The complete variable domain, with remaining parts taken from reference TRBV7-2 and TRBJ1-2, reads GAGVSQSPSNKVTEKGKDVELRCDPISGHTALYWYRQSLGQGLEFLIYFQGNSAPDKSGLPSDRFSAERTGGSVSTLTIQRTQQEDSAVYLCASSPRGGSYGYTFGSGTRLTVV.

V gene TRBV5-5 combines with J gene TRBJ2-7, with a possible D match to TRBD2 (7 bases). V was shortened by 6 bases and J by 4 bases, with 14 bases between the two germline ends. Germline V gene data show CDR1 as SGHKS and CDR2 as YYEKEE (reference sequence). This CDR3 has 13 residues. The CDR3 DNA is TGTGCCAGCACCACGGGGGGCGGTTACGAGCAGTACTTC. This sequence encodes CASTTGGGYEQYF.

This chain links TRBV9 with TRBJ2-2; D might be TRBD2 (7 bases). Trimming cost V 1 base and J 3 bases, with 10 bases left between them. Germline-derived CDR1 and CDR2 are SGDLS and YYNGEE. The CDR3 runs to 15 residues. The CDR3 here is CASSVRGADTGELFF. CDR3 nucleotide sequence: TGTGCCAGCAGCGTACGGGGGGCAGACACCGGGGAGCTGTTTTTT.

This rearrangement joins TRBV2 to TRBJ1-2; 7 bases agree with TRBD1. Unmatched junction bases numbered 6, after V lost 4 bases and J lost 4 bases. Germline loops: CDR1 SNHLY, CDR2 FYNNEI. The CDR3 has 14 residues. The DNA for the CDR3 is TGTGCCAGCAGTGGAGGGGGCGACGGCTATGGCTACACCTTC. Protein sequence: CASSGGGDGYGYTF.

The chain couples TRBV7-2 to TRBJ1-5; TRBD1 might be the D (5 bases). V lost 0 bases, J lost 2 bases, and 8 bases lay in between. The germline V gene encodes CDR1 SGHTA and CDR2 FQGNSA. The CDR3 runs 15 residues. The CDR3 loop reads CASSLARVGNQPQHF. CDR3 sequence (DNA): TGTGCCAGCAGCTTAGCCAGGGTTGGCAATCAGCCCCAGCATTTT.

The chain carries TRBV5-4 and TRBJ2-2; 9 bases line up with TRBD1. V was pared by 4 bases and J by 3 bases, with 4 bases of the junction left unmatched. The germline V gene encodes CDR1 SGHNT and CDR2 YYREEE (reference sequence). The CDR3 covers 15 residues. The CDR3 sequence is CASSTGGRDTGELFF. In nucleotides, the CDR3 is TGTGCCAGCAGCACAGGGGGCAGGGACACCGGGGAGCTGTTTTTT.

This chain uses TRBV7-3 with TRBJ2-2; a possible D gene is TRBD2 (6 bases). The CDR3 covers 15 residues. Trimming stripped 8 bases from V and 6 bases from J, with 19 bases between. Germline V CDR1 and CDR2: SGHTA, FQGTGA. The chain's CDR3 is CASSQRGAGSGELFF. In DNA, the CDR3 is TGTGCCAGCTCCCAACGGGGTGCGGGGTCCGGGGAGCTGTTTTTT.

This sequence joins TRBV18 and TRBJ2-7, with D tentatively TRBD2 (6 bases). Trimming cost V 2 bases and J 4 bases, with 15 bases left between them. This CDR3 is built from 15 residues. The germline gives CDR1 KGHSH, CDR2 LQKENI. The CDR3 sequence: CASSPTRDGGYEQYF. The CDR3 DNA reads as TGTGCCAGCTCACCAACACGGGACGGAGGGTACGAGCAGTACTTC.

The rearrangement uses TRBV2 and TRBJ2-1; 14 nucleotides line up with TRBD2. Germline trimming cut 6 bases from V and 1 base from J; bases unmatched to any gene: 8. Per germline, CDR1 SNHLY and CDR2 FYNNEI. This CDR3 has 18 amino acids. The CDR3 is CASRGTSGRQGSYNEQFF. CDR3 sequence (DNA): TGTGCCAGCAGGGGGACTAGCGGGAGACAAGGATCCTACAATGAGCAGTTCTTC.

V gene TRBV5-1 combines with J gene TRBJ1-4; 8 bases agree with TRBD1. This CDR3 contains 14 residues. V shed 4 bases and J 8 bases; nucleotides not matched to a gene: 7. Germline lookup yields CDR1 SGHRS and CDR2 YFSETQ. The chain's CDR3 is CASSPDRVGEKLFF. Written as DNA, the CDR3 is TGCGCCAGCAGCCCGGACAGGGTTGGGGAAAAACTGTTTTTT.

This chain joins TRBV14 and TRBJ1-4, with D possibly matching TRBD1 (6 bases). The CDR3 has 15 amino acids. Looked up from germline, CDR1 is SGHDN and CDR2 is FVKESK. V was clipped by 5 bases and J by 7 bases, with 17 bases between them. The CDR3 reads CASSKYTGKGEKLFF. CDR3 DNA: TGTGCCAGCAGCAAGTATACAGGGAAGGGTGAAAAACTGTTTTTT.